Listed below are T cell receptor beta chains from one sample, sequenced in a study of blood T cells in healthy people across ages. TCRdb ran MiXCR on the 5' RACE reads and lists one entry per CDR3 protein. Among 550,000 to 700,000 distinct CDR3 sequences, roughly 28% were seen once, and the ten largest hold roughly 18%. Sample: blood. These TCRs come from a woman aged 65 to 85 in good health. The CDR3 runs from the conserved cysteine through the conserved F or W. Size is stated for part of the rows, as once, few or many counts, or as a class when the clone is expanded.

j_gene: TRBJ2-2; v_gene: TRBV6-6; abundance: few; CDR3aa: CASSLSDWRNTGELFF
j_gene: TRBJ2-3; v_gene: TRBV5-5; abundance: -; CDR3aa: CASSNTLQGPTDTQYF
j_gene: TRBJ2-1; v_gene: TRBV9; abundance: -; CDR3aa: CASSLDRGKQFF
j_gene: TRBJ2-5; v_gene: TRBV10-3; abundance: few; CDR3aa: CAISLQGGQETQYF
j_gene: TRBJ2-7; v_gene: TRBV20-1; abundance: -; CDR3aa: CSARDGFTYEQYF
j_gene: TRBJ1-2; v_gene: TRBV15; abundance: few; CDR3aa: CATSGRSYGYTF
j_gene: TRBJ1-2; v_gene: TRBV12-3/TRBV12-4; abundance: few; CDR3aa: CASNPEGQGGYTF
j_gene: TRBJ2-2; v_gene: TRBV20-1; abundance: -; CDR3aa: CSARVYRTGELFF
j_gene: TRBJ2-4; v_gene: TRBV3-1; abundance: few; CDR3aa: CASSQVAGSGNIQYF
j_gene: TRBJ1-3; v_gene: TRBV18; abundance: -; CDR3aa: CASSRGTGSPGNTIYF
j_gene: TRBJ2-5; v_gene: TRBV2; abundance: few; CDR3aa: CASSEAGGPVTQYF
j_gene: TRBJ2-3; v_gene: TRBV20-1; abundance: few; CDR3aa: CSARVGGGTDTQYF
j_gene: TRBJ2-1; v_gene: TRBV20-1; abundance: few; CDR3aa: CSAKSLAGYLDEQFF
j_gene: TRBJ2-3; v_gene: TRBV7-6; abundance: few; CDR3aa: CASSLGPQGNTDTQYF
j_gene: TRBJ1-4; v_gene: TRBV2; abundance: -; CDR3aa: CAARRRATNEKLFF
j_gene: TRBJ2-4; v_gene: TRBV7-8; abundance: few; CDR3aa: CASSLGTEKNIQYF
j_gene: TRBJ2-3; v_gene: TRBV7-9; abundance: few; CDR3aa: CASSFSAGEKDTQYF
j_gene: TRBJ2-1; v_gene: TRBV15; abundance: -; CDR3aa: CATSRDLGLANEQLF
j_gene: TRBJ2-3; v_gene: TRBV20-1; abundance: few; CDR3aa: CSAGGPGTDTQYF
j_gene: TRBJ2-5; v_gene: TRBV9; abundance: few; CDR3aa: CASSGTGLQETQYF
j_gene: TRBJ2-5; v_gene: TRBV7-2; abundance: -; CDR3aa: CASSLAPLAGGFQETQYF
j_gene: TRBJ1-1; v_gene: TRBV5-1; abundance: -; CDR3aa: CASSLDYGGYTEAFF
j_gene: TRBJ1-1; v_gene: TRBV29-1; abundance: -; CDR3aa: CSVSTGTNTEAFF
j_gene: TRBJ2-3; v_gene: TRBV2; abundance: few; CDR3aa: CASSEEGDSLTWRAIEGTDTQYF
j_gene: TRBJ1-4; v_gene: TRBV3-1; abundance: few; CDR3aa: CASSPIGATNEKLFF
j_gene: TRBJ2-3; v_gene: TRBV24-1; abundance: -; CDR3aa: CAASGYSGADTQYF
j_gene: TRBJ2-7; v_gene: TRBV12-3/TRBV12-4; abundance: -; CDR3aa: CASRLLEEQYF
j_gene: TRBJ2-1; v_gene: TRBV4-1; abundance: few; CDR3aa: CASSQVSYTNNEQFF
j_gene: TRBJ2-7; v_gene: TRBV20-1; abundance: -; CDR3aa: CSAARSGAAYEQYF
j_gene: TRBJ1-5; v_gene: TRBV9; abundance: -; CDR3aa: CASGQWGNQPQHF
j_gene: TRBJ1-2; v_gene: TRBV10-3; abundance: -; CDR3aa: CAISARDGNYGYTF
j_gene: TRBJ2-5; v_gene: TRBV5-1; abundance: few; CDR3aa: CASSTEGQGWETQYF
j_gene: TRBJ2-2; v_gene: TRBV7-2; abundance: -; CDR3aa: CASSLMGQTLGTGELFF
j_gene: -; v_gene: TRBV6-5; abundance: -; CDR3aa: CASRTGHYEQYF
j_gene: TRBJ1-2; v_gene: TRBV20-1; abundance: few; CDR3aa: CSAITTTGDGYTF
j_gene: TRBJ1-2; v_gene: TRBV29-1; abundance: once; CDR3aa: CSFDRYGYTF
j_gene: TRBJ1-2; v_gene: TRBV27; abundance: -; CDR3aa: CASPISHGILGYTF
j_gene: TRBJ2-7; v_gene: TRBV12-3/TRBV12-4; abundance: few; CDR3aa: CASSLGAGSFYEQYF
j_gene: TRBJ2-3; v_gene: TRBV5-4; abundance: -; CDR3aa: CASSFKRGDSDTQYF
j_gene: TRBJ2-5; v_gene: TRBV11-2; abundance: -; CDR3aa: CASSSKLGARGGRETQYF